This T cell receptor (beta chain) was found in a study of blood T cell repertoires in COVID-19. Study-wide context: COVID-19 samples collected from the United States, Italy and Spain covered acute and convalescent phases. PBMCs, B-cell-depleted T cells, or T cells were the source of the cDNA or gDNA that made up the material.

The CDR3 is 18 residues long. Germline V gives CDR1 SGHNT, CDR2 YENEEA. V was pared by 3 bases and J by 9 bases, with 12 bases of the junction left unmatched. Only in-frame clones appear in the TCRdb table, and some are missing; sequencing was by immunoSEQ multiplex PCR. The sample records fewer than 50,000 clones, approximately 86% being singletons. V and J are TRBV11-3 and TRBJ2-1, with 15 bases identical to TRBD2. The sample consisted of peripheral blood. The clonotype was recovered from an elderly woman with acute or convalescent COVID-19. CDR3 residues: CASSFDGGLAGGGSEQFF. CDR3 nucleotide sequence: TGTGCCAGCAGCTTTGACGGGGGACTAGCGGGAGGAGGATCTGAGCAGTTCTTC.